Listed below are T cell receptor beta chains from one sample, sequenced in a study of metastatic and nonmetastatic thyroid tumors. TCRdb reprocessed the PCR reads using MiXCR. The sample carries roughly 58,000 clones, 4% to 4.5% recorded once. The sequenced sample was blood. Receptor source: a female donor with papillary thyroid cancer or a benign thyroid nodule (not recorded which). Some clones in this sample may be carry-over from other donors' samples. Both conserved end residues are part of each CDR3. A D gene is named only where the DNA matches it firmly. Some rows have no size entry. The others give once, few or many, or a class for an expanded clone.

clone_size	v_call	j_call	d_call	cdr3_aa	cdr3_nt
many	TRBV29-1	TRBJ1-5	NA	CSVKGYQPQHF	TGCAGCGTGAAGGGCTATCAGCCCCAGCATTTT
few	TRBV28	TRBJ1-2	NA	CASRPSGLLYGYTF	TGTGCCAGCAGACCCTCCGGACTGCTCTATGGCTACACCTTC
many	TRBV20-1	TRBJ2-1	TRBD2	CSASPLAEKYNEQFF	TGCAGTGCTAGCCCCCTAGCGGAAAAGTACAATGAGCAGTTCTTC
many	TRBV5-5	TRBJ2-7	NA	CASSQDQLGTLEEQYF	TGTGCCAGCAGCCAAGACCAACTCGGGACGCTGGAAGAGCAGTACTTC
many	TRBV14	TRBJ2-7	TRBD2	CASSQDSGKAGSSYEQYF	TGTGCCAGCAGCCAAGATAGCGGGAAGGCGGGAAGCTCCTACGAGCAGTACTTC
few	TRBV27	TRBJ2-1	NA	CASSSPGGVGLKVSPYNEQFF	TGTGCCAGCAGTTCCCCTGGTGGGGTCGGGTTGAAGGTCAGCCCCTACAATGAGCAGTTCTTC
NA	TRBV7-2	TRBJ2-7	NA	CASSFLASYDQYF	TGTGCCAGCAGCTTCTTAGCGAGCTACGATCAGTACTTC
many	TRBV7-6	TRBJ2-1	NA	CASSLARDRYNEQFF	TGTGCCAGCAGCTTGGCCAGAGACAGGTACAATGAGCAGTTCTTC
many	TRBV4-1	TRBJ2-1	NA	CASSQLTKGQFF	TGCGCCAGCAGCCAACTAACTAAAGGGCAGTTCTTC
many	TRBV10-3	TRBJ2-7	NA	CAITAGTTYEQYF	TGTGCCATCACGGCAGGGACGACCTACGAGCAGTACTTC
NA	TRBV24-1	TRBJ2-2	NA	CATKGGYTGELFF	TGTGCCACCAAAGGGGGGTACACCGGGGAGCTGTTTTTT
few	TRBV6-1	TRBJ1-2	NA	CASSAPYREPSYGYTF	TGTGCCAGCAGTGCACCGTACAGGGAACCTTCCTATGGCTATACCTTC
NA	TRBV7-2	TRBJ1-2	NA	CASSRNSAGGGNYGYTF	TGTGCCAGCAGCAGAAATTCCGCCGGTGGGGGGAACTATGGCTACACCTTC
many	TRBV4-1	TRBJ2-3	NA	CASSQVADTQYF	TGCGCCAGCAGCCAAGTTGCAGATACGCAGTATTTT
few	TRBV6-1	TRBJ2-3	NA	CASSAVRALTDTQYF	TGTGCCAGCAGTGCTGTACGGGCACTCACAGATACGCAGTATTTT
many	TRBV7-2	TRBJ2-1	NA	CASSPGPGGKGGEQFF	TGTGCCAGCAGCCCCGGGCCAGGGGGCAAGGGGGGGGAGCAGTTCTTC
many	TRBV19	TRBJ2-4	TRBD2	CASSLLAGGKNIQYF	TGTGCCAGTAGTCTACTAGCGGGTGGCAAAAACATTCAGTACTTC
many	TRBV13	TRBJ2-2	NA	CASSATGGRGTGELFF	TGTGCCAGCAGCGCTACGGGAGGTAGGGGGACCGGGGAGCTGTTTTTT
few	TRBV10-3	TRBJ2-3	TRBD1	CAISEPGQGTDTQYF	TGTGCCATCAGTGAGCCCGGACAGGGAACAGATACGCAGTATTTT
many	TRBV13	TRBJ1-2	NA	CASSLVSLGAPHGYTF	TGTGCCAGCAGCTTAGTTTCCTTGGGGGCCCCCCATGGCTACACCTTC
few	TRBV13	TRBJ2-5	NA	CASSLRGGVLGSKTQYF	TGTGCCAGCAGCCTCCGTGGGGGAGTATTGGGATCGAAGACCCAGTACTTC
few	TRBV19	TRBJ2-2	NA	CASSRAGGGTGELFF	TGTGCCAGTAGTCGTGCCGGAGGGGGCACCGGGGAGCTGTTTTTT
NA	TRBV27	TRBJ2-7	NA	CASSLVGRVGEQYF	TGTGCCAGCAGTTTGGTGGGCAGGGTTGGCGAGCAGTACTTC
NA	TRBV7-2	TRBJ2-7	TRBD2	CASSTQAGGSYEQYF	TGTGCCAGCAGCACCCAAGCGGGAGGCTCCTACGAGCAGTACTTC
medium-sized	TRBV6-1	TRBJ2-1	TRBD1	CASSDRDRGEDEQFF	TGTGCCAGCAGTGACCGGGACAGGGGAGAGGATGAGCAGTTCTTC
few	TRBV5-1	TRBJ1-2	NA	CASSLAGGYGYTF	TGCGCCAGCAGCTTGGCCGGGGGCTATGGCTACACCTTC
NA	TRBV27	TRBJ2-7	NA	CASRSWWEQYF	TGTGCCAGCAGATCCTGGTGGGAGCAGTACTTC
many	TRBV27	TRBJ1-1	NA	CASSKRGTVFHEAFF	TGTGCCAGCAGTAAGCGGGGTACGGTCTTTCATGAAGCTTTCTTT
many	TRBV5-4	TRBJ2-3	NA	CASSLGVTSDTQYF	TGTGCCAGCAGCTTGGGGGTGACGTCAGATACGCAGTATTTT
many	TRBV15	TRBJ2-3	NA	CATSRDQVDTQYF	TGTGCCACCAGCAGAGATCAGGTAGATACGCAGTATTTT
few	TRBV2	TRBJ1-2	TRBD1	CASSGQGDGGYTF	TGTGCCAGCAGCGGACAGGGAGATGGTGGCTACACCTTC
many	TRBV15	TRBJ1-6	TRBD1	CATSRTTGGGSPLHF	TGTGCCACCAGCAGAACCACAGGGGGCGGTTCACCCCTCCACTTT
NA	TRBV11-1	TRBJ2-5	NA	CASSLANEEETQYF	TGTGCCAGCAGCTTAGCGAATGAGGAGGAGACCCAGTACTTC
NA	TRBV28	TRBJ1-2	NA	CASSSPPLYGYTF	TGTGCCAGCTCTAGCCCTCCCCTCTATGGCTACACCTTC
many	TRBV19	TRBJ2-3	NA	CASSLTPGQGTDTQYF	TGTGCCAGTAGCTTAACGCCGGGACAAGGCACAGATACGCAGTATTTT
many	TRBV20-1	TRBJ1-5	NA	CSAKTGGSNQPQHF	TGCAGTGCTAAGACAGGAGGTAGCAATCAGCCCCAGCATTTT
few	TRBV28	TRBJ2-1	NA	CATTPMATYNEQFF	TGTGCCACCACCCCCATGGCTACCTACAATGAACAGTTCTTC
many	TRBV9	TRBJ1-2	NA	CASSVLMDGYGYTF	TGTGCCAGCAGCGTACTAATGGACGGATATGGCTACACCTTC
NA	TRBV4-1	TRBJ2-7	TRBD1	CASSLLGQGSHEQYF	TGCGCCAGCAGCCTCCTGGGACAGGGATCCCACGAGCAGTACTTC
few	TRBV19	TRBJ2-1	NA	CASSTLGVGFDNEQFF	TGTGCCAGTAGTACGCTCGGGGTGGGGTTCGACAATGAGCAGTTCTTC
few	TRBV2	TRBJ2-3	NA	CASSDLPDTQYF	TGTGCCAGCAGTGATCTGCCAGATACGCAGTATTTT
medium-sized	TRBV27	TRBJ1-6	TRBD1	CASRHRTGGAGSPLHF	TGTGCCAGCAGACATAGGACAGGGGGCGCGGGATCACCCCTCCACTTT
many	TRBV19	TRBJ2-1	TRBD1	CASSVTGGTVNEQFF	TGTGCCAGTAGTGTGACAGGGGGCACTGTTAATGAGCAGTTCTTC
many	TRBV7-9	TRBJ2-2	NA	CASSPIQGRGTGELFF	TGTGCCAGCAGCCCAATACAGGGGCGGGGGACCGGGGAGCTGTTTTTT
many	TRBV9	TRBJ2-7	NA	CASSRAGISSDEQYF	TGTGCCAGCAGCCGCGCGGGGATCTCATCCGACGAGCAGTACTTC
few	TRBV6-1	TRBJ2-3	TRBD2	CAGWGIAGSTDTQYF	TGTGCCGGATGGGGGATAGCGGGAAGCACAGATACGCAGTATTTT
many	TRBV7-3	TRBJ2-5	TRBD2	CASSLMVTSGQYF	TGTGCCAGCAGCTTAATGGTGACTAGCGGCCAGTACTTC
many	TRBV20-1	TRBJ1-5	NA	CSARDQGLGGNQPQHF	TGCAGTGCTAGAGACCAGGGCTTAGGAGGCAATCAGCCCCAGCATTTT
NA	TRBV28	TRBJ1-2	TRBD1	CASSGQGALGYTF	TGTGCCAGCAGCGGACAGGGGGCCCTTGGCTACACCTTC
few	TRBV6-1	TRBJ2-6	NA	CASFGPGSGANVLTF	TGTGCCAGCTTTGGACCGGGGTCTGGGGCCAACGTCCTGACTTTC
few	TRBV27	TRBJ2-7	TRBD2	CASSPRTSGIYEQYF	TGTGCCAGCAGCCCACGGACTAGCGGGATCTACGAGCAGTACTTC
NA	TRBV18	TRBJ2-1	NA	CASSADNEQFF	TGTGCCAGCTCGGCCGACAATGAGCAGTTCTTC
many	TRBV20-1	TRBJ2-7	NA	CSARYLTSYEQYF	TGCAGTGCTAGATACTTGACCTCCTACGAGCAGTACTTC
few	TRBV5-1	TRBJ2-3	TRBD2	CASSFGTSGRWGADTQYF	TGCGCCAGCAGCTTCGGGACTAGCGGGAGGTGGGGCGCAGATACGCAGTATTTT
many	TRBV7-3	TRBJ2-6	NA	CASSFRPSAQGSGANVLTF	TGTGCCAGCAGCTTTCGACCTAGCGCCCAAGGCTCTGGGGCCAACGTCCTGACTTTC
many	TRBV19	TRBJ2-1	TRBD1	CASTVRGLSNEQFF	TGCGCCAGTACGGTCAGGGGGCTCAGCAATGAGCAGTTCTTC
many	TRBV27	TRBJ1-1	NA	CASSPRTLFNTEAFF	TGTGCCAGCAGTCCCCGTACCCTCTTTAACACTGAAGCTTTCTTT